Described below is a single T cell receptor (beta chain) sequence and its context. Its target is unknown. Generated by immunoSEQ multiplex PCR, the TCRdb table keeps only in-frame clones and is missing some. The repertoire holds about 1 million clones, about 75% seen once, with 1.4% in the top ten. CDR1 is SGHVS, CDR2 FQNEAQ, per germline. The ends were cut back, 2 bases at V and 9 bases at J, with 23 bases in the middle. This CDR3 region has 17 residues. This sample is part of a study of shared clonotypes between healthy human individuals. Broader study findings: The four-donor shared clonotypes exceeded non-shared clonotypes in generation probability, with non-shared ones scoring lower. Sampling included only blood; tissue repertoires likely differ. Sequencing depth was expected to influence donor clonotype sharing.

Recent acute infections and vaccinations were absent in the healthy HIV-negative adult donors. The specimen was memory CD4+ T cells sorted from blood. Subset indicated: CD45RA-negative fraction. This TCR was sampled from a man between 18 and 35 years old in good health. This sequence joins TRBV7-8 and TRBJ2-1; unclear D gene. For the CDR3, the DNA is TGTGCCAGCAGCTTAAGGTCCAGCGACGTCGAACGAGGTGAGCAGTTCTTC. Translating it yields CASSLRSSDVERGEQFF.